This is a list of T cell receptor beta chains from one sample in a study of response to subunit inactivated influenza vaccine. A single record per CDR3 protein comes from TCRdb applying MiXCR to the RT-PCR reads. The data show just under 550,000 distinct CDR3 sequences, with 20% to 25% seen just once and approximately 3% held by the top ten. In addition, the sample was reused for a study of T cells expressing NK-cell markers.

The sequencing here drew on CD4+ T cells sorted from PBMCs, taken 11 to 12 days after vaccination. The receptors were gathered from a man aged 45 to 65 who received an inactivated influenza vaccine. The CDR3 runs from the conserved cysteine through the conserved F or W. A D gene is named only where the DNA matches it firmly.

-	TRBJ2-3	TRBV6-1	CASSEGGRSDTQYF
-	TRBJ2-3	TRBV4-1	CASSQVYDTQYF
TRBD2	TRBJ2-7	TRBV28	CASLGGSSGDRRQYF
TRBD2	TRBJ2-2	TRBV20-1	CSARYRTSGSGDTGELFF
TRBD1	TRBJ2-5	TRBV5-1	CASRGNRGQETQYF
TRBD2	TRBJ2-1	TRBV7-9	CASSLAGEWNEQFF
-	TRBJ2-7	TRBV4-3	CASSHRDRTGSYEQYF
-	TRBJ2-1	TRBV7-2	CASSLEQSSYNEQFF
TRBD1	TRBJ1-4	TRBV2	CASRRGLSEEKLFF
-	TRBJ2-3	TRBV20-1	CSVNQLAADTQYF
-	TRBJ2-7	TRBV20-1	CSASFRRGEQYF
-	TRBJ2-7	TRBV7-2	CASSISGNPYEQYF
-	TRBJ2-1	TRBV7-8	CASSSSSQGTYNEQFF
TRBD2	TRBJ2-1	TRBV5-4	CASSLELAGGARSSYNEQFF
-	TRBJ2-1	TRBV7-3	CASSAQPGRYNEQFF
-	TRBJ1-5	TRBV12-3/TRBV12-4	CASSPTGAMGNQPQHF
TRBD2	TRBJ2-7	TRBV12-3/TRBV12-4	CASSLGTSGGYHEQYF
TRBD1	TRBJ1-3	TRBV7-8	CASSLYTRNDRAVTIYF
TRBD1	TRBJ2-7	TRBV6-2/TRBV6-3	CASSYYARGGTGRYEQYF
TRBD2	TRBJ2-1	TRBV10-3	CAISEGLAGVDEQFF
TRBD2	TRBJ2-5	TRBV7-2	CASSTILAGGQETQYF
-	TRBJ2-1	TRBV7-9	CASSLWAPGGSYNEQFF
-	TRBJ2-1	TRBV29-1	CSVELLAFSFNEQFF
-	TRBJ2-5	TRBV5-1	CASSSGTDLQETQYF
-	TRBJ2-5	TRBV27	CASSFDRLGETQYF
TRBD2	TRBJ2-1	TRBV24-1	CATSGHPGTSGYNEQFF
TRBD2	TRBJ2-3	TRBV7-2	CASSLGGAGGTDTQYF
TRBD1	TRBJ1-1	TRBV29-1	CSATGGGPGNTEAFF
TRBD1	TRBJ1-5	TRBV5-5	CASTRGQGGLDQPQHF
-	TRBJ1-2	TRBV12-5	CASGLFGAGGYTF
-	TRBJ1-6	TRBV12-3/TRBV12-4	CASRRADSPLHF
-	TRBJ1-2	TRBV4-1	CASSQEDWVGYTF
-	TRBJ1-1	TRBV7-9	CASSLVPGTMNTEAFF
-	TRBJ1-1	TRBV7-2	CASSLERGKVNTEAFF
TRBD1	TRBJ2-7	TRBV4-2	CASSREGTGSYEQYF
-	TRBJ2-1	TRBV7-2	CASSSAGRPSSYNEQFF
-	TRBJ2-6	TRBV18	CASSVTSGANVLTF
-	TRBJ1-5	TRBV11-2	CASSPGTPNQPQHF
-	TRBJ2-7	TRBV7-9	CASSFLQGKQYF
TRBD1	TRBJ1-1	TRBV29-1	CSVSATGWKTEAFF
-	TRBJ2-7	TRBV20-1	CSARDLFYEQYF
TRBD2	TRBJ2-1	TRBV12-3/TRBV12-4	CASSQAGGDEQFF
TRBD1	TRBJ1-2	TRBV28	CASVQGTLNYGYTF
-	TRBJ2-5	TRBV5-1	CASGGRGETQYF
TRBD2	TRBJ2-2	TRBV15	CATSRVSGGLVGELFF
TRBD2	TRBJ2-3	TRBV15	CATSRDGRDTQYF
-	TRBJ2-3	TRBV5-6	CASSLGSVSTDTQYF
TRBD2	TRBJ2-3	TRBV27	CASSLSGTSGGLRTDTQYF
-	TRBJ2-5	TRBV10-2	CASSESTETQYF
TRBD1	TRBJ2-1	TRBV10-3	CAISRDRFEEQFF
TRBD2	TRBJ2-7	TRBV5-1	CASSSEAGGHYEQYF
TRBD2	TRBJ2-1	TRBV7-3	CASSLTSLAGDEQFF
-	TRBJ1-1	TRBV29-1	CSVGGAGTEAFF
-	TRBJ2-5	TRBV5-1	CASSPGPPVETQYF
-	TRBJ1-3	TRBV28	CASSSPSAPISGNTIYF